This T cell receptor beta chain was documented in a study of sequential checkpoint blockade in melanoma. Documented treatment: randomized to nivolumab then ipilimumab (arm A) or the reverse (arm B). The CDR3 has 15 residues. V lost 5 bases and J 0 bases, leaving 11 bases between the germline ends. Germline CDR1 reads LNHDA; CDR2 reads SQIVND (reference sequence). The repertoire was sequenced with immunoSEQ multiplex PCR; TCRdb's copy has only in-frame clones and lacks some. The top ten hold 9.5% to 15% of the sample, which has tens of thousands of clones, 88% seen once. V gene TRBV19 combines with J gene TRBJ2-1, with a tentative D call TRBD2 (6 bases). Material: CD8+ T cells sorted from blood (inferred from file names), obtained from a patient given nivolumab and ipilimumab in sequence. This clonotype was obtained from a human donor with melanoma. The CDR3 sequence is CASSEVRGSYNEQFF. CDR3 DNA: TGTGCCAGTAGTGAGGTGCGGGGCTCCTACAATGAGCAGTTCTTC. Full variable domain (missing parts from reference TRBV19 and TRBJ2-1): DGGITQSPKYLFRKEGQNVTLSCEQNLNHDAMYWYRQDPGQGLRLIYYSQIVNDFQKGDIAEGYSVSREKKESFPLTVTSAQKNPTAFYLCASSEVRGSYNEQFFGPGTRLTVL.